Listed here is a single T cell receptor (beta chain). This sample is part of a study of OX40 agonist ivuxolimab in advanced cancers. About the study: At doses from 0.01 to 10 mg/kg, patients were given intravenous ivuxolimab every 2 weeks. Partial response was recorded in three patients: one hepatocellular carcinoma and two cutaneous melanoma cases. Dose-escalation subjects each had hepatocellular carcinoma, melanoma, renal cell or head and neck cancer.

The junction had 12 bases not matched to a gene; V was cut back by 4 bases and J by 3 bases. The germline gives CDR1 LGHNA, CDR2 YSLEER. The CDR3 is 16 residues long. This table comes from immunoSEQ multiplex PCR, and its TCRdb copy is limited to in-frame clones, with some not included. The table records about 61,000 clones, approximately 86% of them present only once. This chain links TRBV4-3 with TRBJ2-7; 7 nucleotides line up with TRBD1. The sequence came from an adult with an advanced solid tumor such as melanoma, head and neck, liver or kidney cancer. This sample comprised CD4+ or CD8+ T cells sorted from blood, obtained in a trial of the OX40 agonist ivuxolimab. The CDR3 reads CASSRTARDRSYEQYF. The DNA for the CDR3 is TGCGCCAGCAGCCGAACTGCCCGGGACAGAAGCTACGAGCAGTACTTC.